This record covers a single TCR beta chain. Its antigen is currently unknown. The V end lost 4 bases, the J end lost 0 bases, and 10 bases lay between the germline ends. The germline CDR1 and CDR2 sequences are WSHSY and SAAADI. The CDR3 has 15 residues. The data are from a study of cytomegalovirus exposure and HLA in healthy donors. Study-level points and caveats: In an earlier analysis, about 87% or about 30%: the productive usage of most TCR beta V segments.

PCR used 60 Vbeta primers and 13 Jbeta primers. Clones were read by immunoSEQ multiplex PCR, and TCRdb kept only the in-frame ones, dropping some. Seen here are tens of thousands of clones, approximately 78% observed once, and the top ten hold 1.9%. The source is a man between 18 and 29 years old in good health and CMV-seronegative. Material for sequencing was PBMCs. The chain has TRBV10-2 and TRBJ1-5; tentatively, D is TRBD1 (5 bases). CDR3 region: CASSVLGHSNQPQHF. In nucleotides, the CDR3 is TGCGCCAGCAGTGTACTGGGGCATAGCAATCAGCCCCAGCATTTT.